A single sample is the source of the 32 T cell receptor beta chains below, sequenced in a study of OX40 agonist ivuxolimab in advanced cancers. The assay was immunoSEQ multiplex PCR, and TCRdb's table has in-frame clones only and misses some. The sample includes roughly 100,000 clones, 80% to 90% of them seen just once. The sample here was CD4+ or CD8+ T cells sorted from blood, taken in a trial of the OX40 agonist ivuxolimab. The receptors originated from an adult with an advanced solid tumor such as melanoma, head and neck, liver or kidney cancer.

This rearrangement joins TRBV7-9 to TRBJ1-2; D ambiguous. Germline CDR1 and CDR2: SEHNR and FQNEAQ (reference sequence). Trimming cost V 4 bases and J 4 bases, with 10 bases left between them. The CDR3 contains 13 residues. CDR3 loop: CASSSDNVYGYTF. The CDR3 DNA sequence: TGTGCCAGCAGCTCTGACAACGTCTATGGCTACACCTTC.

J is TRBJ2-5 and V is TRBV7-2; the D is unclear. CDR3 length: 12 amino acids. Germline V lookup: CDR1 SGHTA, CDR2 FQGNSA. Trimming left V 1 base short and J 5 bases short, with 5 bases between. The CDR3 here is CASSLEVETQYF. CDR3 in DNA: TGTGCCAGCAGCTTAGAGGTGGAGACCCAGTACTTC.

The chain joins TRBV27 to TRBJ1-6; 7 bases match TRBD1. V gave up 2 bases and J gave up 10 bases; unmatched junction bases: 8. The CDR3 extends over 15 amino acids. The germline V gene has CDR1 MNHEY and CDR2 SMNVEV (reference sequence). The CDR3 loop reads CASSLGPGGRSPLHF. The DNA for the CDR3 is TGTGCCAGCAGTTTAGGGCCAGGGGGACGATCACCCCTCCACTTT.

The V and J genes are TRBV7-2 and TRBJ2-3; a weak D match, TRBD2 (6 bases). Germline assignment: CDR1 SGHTA and CDR2 FQGNSA. The CDR3 runs to 15 residues. V was cut by 7 bases and J by 6 bases, with 20 bases left in between. The CDR3 spells CASTSMGRGTDTQYF. In DNA form, the CDR3 reads TGTGCCAGCACCTCGATGGGGCGGGGAACTGATACGCAGTATTTT.

As concerns this clone: The CDR3 end shows no conserved phenylalanine or tryptophan, and so a read error is likely. The chain links TRBV6-5 to TRBJ1-2, with D tentatively TRBD1 (5 bases). The ends were cut back, 6 bases at V and 2 bases at J, with 13 bases in the middle. Germline loops: CDR1 MNHEY, CDR2 SVGAGI. The CDR3 sequence is 14 residues long. As DNA, the CDR3 is TGTGCCAGCAGGTATAACCGGGACAACTATGGCTACACCCTC. It translates to CASRYNRDNYGYTL.

The chain carries TRBV19 and TRBJ1-4; D unresolved. Germline V gives CDR1 LNHDA, CDR2 SQIVND (reference sequence). Trimming removed 10 bases at V and 4 bases at J, with 13 bases between. This CDR3 is 13 amino acids long. CDR3 in DNA: TGTGCCACCAAGGGAGGAATTAATGAAAAACTGTTTTTT. Its protein is CATKGGINEKLFF.

The chain employs TRBV5-3 and TRBJ1-6, with D possibly being TRBD1 (5 bases). TRBV5-3 counts as an open reading frame of uncertain function. Trimming took 4 bases from V and 5 from J, leaving 13 bases between them. The CDR3 covers 15 residues. DNA of the CDR3: TGTGCCAGAAGCGTTCGACAGACGAATAATTCACCCCTCCACTTT. Protein product: CARSVRQTNNSPLHF.

This sequence joins TRBV25-1 and TRBJ1-4; weak D call: TRBD1 (6 bases). Germline CDR1 reads MGHDK; CDR2 reads SYGVNS. V shed 7 bases and J shed 7 bases, with 13 bases lying between them. The CDR3 runs to 13 residues. CDR3 loop: CASIGQIGEKLFF. The CDR3 DNA reads as TGTGCCAGCATTGGACAGATCGGTGAAAAACTGTTTTTT.

This chain joins TRBV28 and TRBJ2-3, with D unresolved. V was trimmed by 4 bases and J by 6 bases, leaving 11 bases between them. Germline-derived CDR1 and CDR2 are MDHEN and SYDVKM. The CDR3 loop spans 13 amino acids. CDR3 residues: CASSSGTPDTQYF. In DNA form, the CDR3 reads TGTGCCAGCAGTTCCGGAACCCCCGATACGCAGTATTTT. The variable domain in full, with the rest retrieved from reference TRBV28 and TRBJ2-3, is DVKVTQSSRYLVKRTGEKVFLECVQDMDHENMFWYRQDPGLGLRLIYFSYDVKMKEKGDIPEGYSVSREKKERFSLILESASTNQTSMYLCASSSGTPDTQYFGPGTRLTVL.

V usage is TRBV4-1 and J usage is TRBJ1-2; 7 bases are shared with TRBD1. Germline V CDR1 and CDR2: MGHRA, YSYEKL. The CDR3 is 13 amino acids. V trimming: 4 bases; J trimming: 4 bases; junction bases outside the gene matches: 3. The CDR3 bases are TGCGCCAGCAGCCGAGGGGGCCCCTATGGCTACACCTTC. This gives the protein CASSRGGPYGYTF.

The gene calls are TRBV6-5 and TRBJ2-3; D may be TRBD2 (5 bases). The CDR3 consists of 12 residues. Per the germline V gene, CDR1 is MNHEY and CDR2 is SVGAGI. Trimming left V 6 bases short and J 5 bases short, with 9 bases between. In DNA, the CDR3 is TGTGCCAGCAGGGGGAGTAGAGATACGCAGTATTTT. It encodes CASRGSRDTQYF.

The V call is TRBV7-2, the J call TRBJ2-1, with TRBD2 matching 7 bases. The CDR3 covers 15 residues. CDR1 and CDR2 from the germline V gene are SGHTA and FQGNSA. Unmatched junction bases numbered 7, after V lost 0 bases and J lost 8 bases. The CDR3 loop reads CASSLAGGFQHEQFF. The CDR3 nucleotides are TGTGCCAGCAGCTTAGCGGGGGGGTTTCAGCATGAGCAGTTCTTC.

Note on this clone: Other DNA variants within this sample encode the same CDR3. The V and J genes are TRBV7-2 and TRBJ2-7; D might be TRBD1 (5 bases). V was trimmed by 5 bases and J by 3 bases, leaving 11 bases between them. CDR3 length equals 13 residues. The germline V gene has CDR1 SGHTA and CDR2 FQGNSA. The CDR3 loop is CASSPGQGYEQYF. CDR3 in DNA: TGTGCCAGCAGCCCCGGACAAGGCTACGAGCAGTACTTC.

The chain's CDR3 is CASSQNTIGDTQYF. CDR3 in DNA: TGTGCCAGCAGTCAAAATACTATCGGGGATACGCAGTATTTT. The chain employs TRBV27 and TRBJ2-3, with no clear D. CDR1 is MNHEY, CDR2 SMNVEV, per germline (reference sequence). The length of the CDR3 is 14 residues. The V end was cut by 5 bases, the J end by 6 bases, with 15 bases between.

Remarks on this clone: A junction end diverges from the germline sequence, so it may reflect a read error. The chain links TRBV27 to TRBJ1-3, with D perhaps matching TRBD1 (6 bases). There are 17 residues in the CDR3. The V gene's germline CDR1 is MNHEY and CDR2 SMNVEV (reference sequence). CDR3 amino acids: CAGSLKDPGASGNTIYF. In DNA, the CDR3 is TGTGCCGGCAGTTTAAAGGACCCGGGGGCCTCTGGAAACACCATATATTTT.

This clone appeared a single time. The rearrangement joins TRBV10-3 to TRBJ2-7; 10 bases align to TRBD1. This CDR3 comprises 19 residues. CDR1 is ENHRY and CDR2 is SYGVKD in the germline V gene. J gave up 1 base and V 6 bases, and 18 bases lay outside the gene matches. CDR3: CAIRPEWGTGEAGSYEQYF. The CDR3 nucleotides are TGTGCCATCAGACCGGAGTGGGGGACAGGGGAAGCAGGGTCCTACGAGCAGTACTTC.

As DNA, the CDR3 is TGTGCCAGCAGCTGGGACTCCTACGAGCAGTACTTC. Translating gives CASSWDSYEQYF. V is TRBV7-2 and J is TRBJ2-7; no definite D call. The CDR3 contains 12 residues. Trimming pared 4 bases from V and 0 bases from J, leaving 4 bases between. Germline-derived CDR1 and CDR2 are SGHTA and FQGNSA.

This chain uses TRBV7-2 with TRBJ2-7; tentative D call: TRBD2 (5 bases). V lost 5 bases to trimming and J lost 5 bases, with 16 bases between them. The length of the CDR3 is 14 residues. Germline CDR1 is SGHTA and CDR2 is FQGNSA. The CDR3 DNA reads TGTGCCAGCAGCCCGACACGGGGAAACGACGAGCAGTACTTC. It yields the protein CASSPTRGNDEQYF.

The table lists this clone with a count of one. The chain uses TRBV11-2 and TRBJ1-1; D is uncertain. The V end lost 5 bases, the J end lost 1 base, and 23 bases lay between the germline ends. Germline CDR1 reads SGHAT; CDR2 reads FQNNGV. The CDR3 consists of 18 residues. The CDR3 DNA follows: TGTGCCAGCAGCCCCCAGTTGGGGATAGGGCCCACGAACACTGAAGCTTTCTTT. Encoded protein: CASSPQLGIGPTNTEAFF.

The rearrangement links TRBV14 to TRBJ2-5, with 8 nucleotides matching TRBD2. The CDR3 is made up of 19 amino acids. After removal of 1 base from V and 4 bases from J, the junction contained 17 bases not matched to a gene. Germline V lookup: CDR1 SGHDN, CDR2 FVKESK. The CDR3 protein is CASSQARGGNLFLRETQYF. CDR3 coding DNA: TGTGCCAGCAGCCAAGCTCGGGGGGGCAATTTATTCCTCCGAGAGACCCAGTACTTC.

The V and J genes are TRBV4-3 and TRBJ1-5, with no clear D. Germline V gene data show CDR1 as LGHNA and CDR2 as YSLEER. The CDR3 length is 16 residues. V gave up 0 bases and J gave up 4 bases, with 13 bases separating them. The CDR3 DNA follows: TGCGCCAGCAGCCAAGATTTTGTGTCAGCAAATCAGCCCCAGCATTTT. This codes for CASSQDFVSANQPQHF.

The V call is TRBV18, the J call TRBJ2-3; D is possibly TRBD1 (5 bases). CDR3 size: 14 residues. With 3 bases removed from V and 4 bases from J, the gap between germline ends came to 11 bases. The germline gives CDR1 KGHSH, CDR2 LQKENI. Written as DNA, the CDR3 is TGTGCCAGCTCACCCGACAGAGTAGCAGATACGCAGTATTTT. It specifies CASSPDRVADTQYF.

The chain joins TRBV30 to TRBJ1-2; D not certain. Germline lookup yields CDR1 GTSNPN and CDR2 SVGIG (reference sequence). The ends were cut back, 4 bases at V and 2 bases at J, with 20 bases in the middle. This CDR3 region has 16 residues. The CDR3, as DNA: TGTGCCTGGAACTCGTGGCCACGCGGGGAGAACTATGGCTACACCTTC. Translating gives CAWNSWPRGENYGYTF.

The V gene is TRBV4-1, the J gene TRBJ2-7, with D tentatively TRBD2 (5 bases). With 4 bases removed from V and 4 bases from J, the gap between germline ends came to 14 bases. The CDR3 spans 14 residues. Germline V CDR1 and CDR2: MGHRA, YSYEKL. CDR3 DNA sequence: TGCGCCAGCAGCCCACTCCGGGATTTTTACGAGCAGTACTTC. It translates to CASSPLRDFYEQYF.

The chain is built from TRBV6-1 and TRBJ2-7; a weak D match, TRBD2 (5 bases). The V end was cut by 0 bases, the J end by 6 bases, with 21 bases between. The CDR3 has 17 amino acids. From germline, CDR1 is MNHNS and CDR2 SASEGT. CDR3 nucleotides: TGTGCCAGCAGTGAAGCGAATATTGGACTCCCTGGAGCCGAGCAGTACTTC. Protein sequence: CASSEANIGLPGAEQYF.

The count of this clone is one. J is TRBJ1-1 and V is TRBV15; D call uncertain. Trimming left V 0 bases short and J 2 bases short, with 10 bases between. The CDR3 length is 15 residues. Germline V lookup: CDR1 LNHNV, CDR2 YYDKDF (reference sequence). The CDR3 reads CATSRDVGVNTEAFF. The DNA for the CDR3 is TGTGCCACCAGCAGAGATGTGGGTGTTAACACTGAAGCTTTCTTT.

The chain joins TRBV14 to TRBJ2-7; no reliable D call. CDR1 and CDR2 from the germline V gene are SGHDN and FVKESK. V was cut by 4 bases and J by 0 bases, with 19 bases left in between. The CDR3 has 17 residues. The CDR3 region is CASSPRGGGPSSYEQYF. CDR3 bases: TGTGCCAGCAGCCCGAGAGGCGGCGGCCCGAGCTCCTACGAGCAGTACTTC.

The chain employs TRBV6-4 and TRBJ1-2; D perhaps matches TRBD1 (6 bases). V was cut by 8 bases and J by 5 bases, with 24 bases left in between. This CDR3 region has 16 residues. Germline V gene sequence: CDR1 MRHNA, CDR2 SNTAGT. The CDR3 DNA reads TGTGCCAGCGCCGGGGAGACGCCGGGGGGCAGGTATGGCTACACCTTC. This sequence encodes CASAGETPGGRYGYTF.

CDR3: CASSEEEGVAGELFF. CDR3 bases: TGTGCCAGCAGTGAAGAGGAGGGAGTGGCCGGGGAGCTGTTTTTT. This sequence joins TRBV2 and TRBJ2-2; TRBD2 is a possible D gene (6 bases). The CDR3 has 15 residues. V was shortened by 1 base and J by 6 bases, with 12 bases between the two germline ends. The germline gives CDR1 SNHLY, CDR2 FYNNEI.

V gene TRBV30 combines with J gene TRBJ1-5; D may be TRBD1 (5 bases). The germline V and J ends were trimmed by 4 bases and 4 bases, with 11 bases remaining between them. CDR1 is GTSNPN and CDR2 is SVGIG in the germline V gene (reference sequence). The CDR3 has 13 residues. CDR3 nucleotide sequence: TGTGCCTGGAATCGGGGCGAGAATCAGCCCCAGCATTTT. This encodes CAWNRGENQPQHF.

The chain joins TRBV5-5 to TRBJ1-5, with D perhaps TRBD1 (6 bases). Germline V gives CDR1 SGHKS, CDR2 YYEKEE (reference sequence). Trimming stripped 3 bases from V and 4 bases from J, with 8 bases between. This CDR3 spans 13 amino acids. The CDR3 DNA follows: TGTGCCAGCAGCTGGACAGCTAATCAGCCCCAGCATTTT. Protein: CASSWTANQPQHF.

This clone was seen only once. V usage is TRBV27 and J usage is TRBJ1-1, with unresolved D. Germline V gives CDR1 MNHEY, CDR2 SMNVEV (reference sequence). The CDR3 is 13 amino acids. Trimming took 2 bases from V and 1 from J, leaving 5 bases between them. The CDR3 DNA reads TGTGCCAGCAGTTTAGAGTCGAACACTGAAGCTTTCTTT. Residues: CASSLESNTEAFF.